The 30 T cell receptor beta chains presented below share a single source sample, sequenced in a study of T cells in Graves' hyperthyroidism and ophthalmopathy. Amplified TCR beta CDR3 regions derived from RNA transcripts. A first-round RT-PCR of the TCR CDR3 used the HTBI primer set. TCRdb processed the multiplex PCR reads anew with MiXCR; each CDR3 protein has one entry. The sample lists roughly 300,000 distinct CDR3 sequences, about 15% occurring once. Specimen: blood. These receptors originate from a woman in her twenties or thirties with Graves' hyperthyroidism.

This clonotype has at least ten counts. The chain employs TRBV12-3 or TRBV12-4 and TRBJ1-6; D may be TRBD1 (5 bases). The CDR3 loop spans 14 amino acids. V was trimmed by 3 bases and J by 7 bases, leaving 10 bases between them. As DNA, the CDR3 is TGTGCCAGCAGTTTTGGAGGGGAAAATTCACCCCTCCACTTT. It is translated as CASSFGGENSPLHF.

This clonotype was found many times. V and J are TRBV2 and TRBJ2-3; TRBD2 matches at 8 bases. This CDR3 is 14 amino acids long. J gave up 1 base and V 7 bases, and 4 bases lay outside the gene matches. The germline V gene has CDR1 SNHLY and CDR2 FYNNEI. CDR3 amino acids: CASTPAGGTDTQYF. CDR3 bases: TGTGCCAGCACACCAGCGGGAGGCACAGATACGCAGTATTTT.

This clonotype was detected ten times or more. V usage is TRBV29-1 and J usage is TRBJ2-1; 9 nucleotides line up with TRBD1. The CDR3 consists of 14 residues. Germline trimming cut 4 bases from V and 6 bases from J; bases unmatched to any gene: 7. Germline loops: CDR1 SQVTM, CDR2 ANQGSEA. CDR3 nucleotide sequence: TGCAGCGTTGGCCCGGGACAGGGAATCAATGAGCAGTTCTTC. Translated: CSVGPGQGINEQFF.

This clonotype was observed a handful of times. The chain joins TRBV7-3 to TRBJ2-5, with a weak D call TRBD1 (7 bases). CDR1 and CDR2 (germline): SGHTA, FQGTGA. This CDR3 has 15 residues. Deletions cut 3 bases from V and 0 bases from J, with 11 bases between. The CDR3 nucleotides are TGTGCCAGCAGCTTGGCGGGACAGTACCAAGAGACCCAGTACTTC. It encodes CASSLAGQYQETQYF.

CDR3 coding DNA: TGTGCCAGCAGCTTACTCTTCAGGGAGAACACTGAAGCTTTCTTT. The encoded protein is CASSLLFRENTEAFF. The chain couples TRBV5-4 to TRBJ1-1; maybe TRBD1 (5 bases). The germline V gene has CDR1 SGHNT and CDR2 YYREEE (reference sequence). Trimming shortened V by 2 bases and J by 1 base, and 12 bases separated the two germline ends. This CDR3 contains 15 residues.

In its sample, this clonotype was seen many times. The gene calls are TRBV7-2 and TRBJ2-7, with no clear D. Germline V gene lookup returns CDR1 SGHTA and CDR2 FQGNSA. The CDR3 has 13 amino acids. V was trimmed by 2 bases and J by 5 bases, leaving 10 bases between them. CDR3 in amino acids: CASSLPRTNEQYF. The DNA for the CDR3 is TGTGCCAGCAGCTTACCCCGAACTAACGAGCAGTACTTC.

This clonotype came up many times. This chain connects TRBV19 to TRBJ1-1, with D perhaps TRBD1 (5 bases). The germline CDR1 and CDR2 sequences are LNHDA and SQIVND (reference sequence). Trimming shortened V by 5 bases and J by 8 bases, and 15 bases separated the two germline ends. The CDR3 runs to 13 residues. CDR3 amino acids: CASSYGTATEAFF. The CDR3 DNA reads as TGTGCCAGTAGTTACGGGACCGCGACAGAAGCTTTCTTT.

As for this clonotype: A much larger clone lies a single base off, so this may be a read error. The chain uses TRBV20-1 and TRBJ2-7, with no clear D. Germline values: CDR1 DFQATT, CDR2 SNEGSKA (reference sequence). This CDR3 has 14 residues. V was shortened by 5 bases and J by 5 bases, with 19 bases between the two germline ends. The CDR3 reads CSALKGPSNDEQYF. As DNA, the CDR3 is TGCAGTGCTCTCAAAGGACCGTCTAATGACGAGCAGTACTTC.

This clonotype was observed many times. V and J are TRBV28 and TRBJ2-4; tentative D call: TRBD2 (6 bases). V was shortened by 5 bases and J by 1 base, with 15 bases between the two germline ends. The CDR3 length is 16 residues. The germline V gene has CDR1 MDHEN and CDR2 SYDVKM. CDR3 sequence reads: CASSPGGAAAKNIQYF. As DNA, the CDR3 is TGTGCCAGCAGTCCCGGAGGGGCCGCCGCCAAAAACATTCAGTACTTC. The variable domain in full, with the rest retrieved from reference TRBV28 and TRBJ2-4, is DVKVTQSSRYLVKRTGEKVFLECVQDMDHENMFWYRQDPGLGLRLIYFSYDVKMKEKGDIPEGYSVSREKKERFSLILESASTNQTSMYLCASSPGGAAAKNIQYFGAGTRLSVL.

This clonotype was counted at least ten times. The J gene is TRBJ1-2, the V gene TRBV9, with D unclear. In germline, CDR1 is SGDLS, CDR2 YYNGEE. The CDR3 covers 12 residues. Trimming shortened V by 5 bases and J by 6 bases, and 11 bases separated the two germline ends. The CDR3 reads CASSNVGNGYTF. In DNA, the CDR3 is TGTGCCAGCAGTAACGTGGGGAATGGCTACACCTTC. Full variable domain (rest looked up from reference TRBV9 and TRBJ1-2): DSGVTQTPKHLITATGQRVTLRCSPRSGDLSVYWYQQSLDQGLQFLIQYYNGEERAKGNILERFSAQQFPDLHSELNLSSLELGDSALYFCASSNVGNGYTFGSGTRLTVV.

This clonotype was picked up many times. The chain employs TRBV7-2 and TRBJ2-1, with unresolved D. CDR3 size: 15 residues. The V end lost 5 bases, the J end lost 5 bases, and 16 bases lay between the germline ends. Looked up from germline, CDR1 is SGHTA and CDR2 is FQGNSA. CDR3 nucleotide sequence: TGTGCCAGCAGCGTCTGGAGAGGCGCTAACAATGAGCAGTTCTTC. Amino acid sequence: CASSVWRGANNEQFF.

This clonotype was detected many times. The V call is TRBV18, the J call TRBJ1-5; possible D gene TRBD1, 5 bases. In germline, CDR1 is KGHSH, CDR2 LQKENI. CDR3 size: 14 residues. Trimming took off 2 bases at V and 6 bases at J, with 11 bases between the two ends. The DNA of the CDR3 is TGTGCCAGCTCACCAGGGGGTCTGGGTCAGCCCCAGCATTTT. Its protein product is CASSPGGLGQPQHF. The whole variable domain, remainder taken from reference TRBV18 and TRBJ1-5, is NAGVMQNPRHLVRRRGQEARLRCSPMKGHSHVYWYRQLPEEGLKFMVYLQKENIIDESGMPKERFSAEFPKEGPSILRIQQVVRGDSAAYFCASSPGGLGQPQHFGDGTRLSIL.

Ten or more counts support this clonotype. The rearrangement joins TRBV10-2 to TRBJ1-6; no clear D gene. V shed 0 bases and J shed 10 bases, with 13 bases lying between them. Germline V CDR1 and CDR2: WSHSY, SAAADI. This CDR3 has 15 residues. In nucleotides, the CDR3 is TGCGCCAGCAGTGAGTCGGACGGAAGAAGGTCACCCCTCCACTTT. It translates to CASSESDGRRSPLHF.

This clonotype occurred a few times. The rearrangement joins TRBV18 to TRBJ2-3; unclear D gene. From germline, CDR1 is KGHSH and CDR2 LQKENI. There are 17 residues in the CDR3. Trimming stripped 3 bases from V and 1 base from J, with 17 bases between. The CDR3 DNA reads TGTGCCAGCTCACCCACACCGACGGCGACCCGCACAGATACGCAGTATTTT. Its protein is CASSPTPTATRTDTQYF.

The CDR3 spells CASSQPTGTRNTIYF. As DNA, the CDR3 is TGTGCCAGCAGCCAACCCACCGGGACGCGAAACACCATATATTTT. The chain carries TRBV3-1 and TRBJ1-3, with D possibly TRBD1 on 5 matching bases. V was clipped by 2 bases and J by 5 bases, with 13 bases between them. The CDR3 runs 15 residues. Germline CDR1 and CDR2: LGHDT and YNNKEL (reference sequence).

V is TRBV20-1 and J is TRBJ2-7; D is unclear. V gave up 3 bases and J gave up 5 bases, with 11 bases separating them. CDR3 length: 12 residues. Germline V gene data show CDR1 as DFQATT and CDR2 as SNEGSKA (reference sequence). CDR3 residues: CSASRSPHEQYF. CDR3 sequence (DNA): TGCAGTGCTAGCCGGAGCCCTCACGAGCAGTACTTC.

This clonotype came up a few times. The germline gene is not matched at one end of the junction; a read error may be the cause. This chain links TRBV7-2 with TRBJ1-2, with 9 bases matching TRBD1. Germline V CDR1 and CDR2: SGHTA, FQGNSA. This CDR3 is built from 14 residues. As DNA, the CDR3 is TGTGCCAGCAGCTTAGCGGCCTCGGGACAGGGTAGTGCCTTC. Residues: CASSLAASGQGSAF. The full variable domain, its missing parts supplied by reference TRBV7-2 and TRBJ1-2, is GAGVSQSPSNKVTEKGKDVELRCDPISGHTALYWYRQSLGQGLEFLIYFQGNSAPDKSGLPSDRFSAERTGGSVSTLTIQRTQQEDSAVYLCASSLAASGQGSAFGSGTRLTVV.

This clonotype has a count of ten or more. The gene calls are TRBV24-1 and TRBJ2-5, with D perhaps matching TRBD1 or TRBD2 (5 bases each). CDR1 is KGHDR and CDR2 is SFDVKD in the germline V gene. The CDR3 consists of 18 residues. The V end was cut by 3 bases, the J end by 1 base, with 20 bases between. The CDR3 DNA sequence: TGTGCCACCAGTGATCCCACCGCCGGGGCGGGCTTCCAAGAGACCCAGTACTTC. Translated, it gives CATSDPTAGAGFQETQYF.

This clonotype was counted at least ten times. CDR3 amino acids: CASSYTGLAETYEQYF. CDR3 DNA: TGTGCCAGCAGTTACACCGGACTAGCGGAGACCTACGAGCAGTACTTC. The chain carries TRBV6-5 and TRBJ2-7; 10 positions agree with TRBD2. The V segment lost 2 bases and the J segment 2 bases; nucleotides outside the gene matches: 6. Germline CDR1 is MNHEY and CDR2 is SVGAGI. CDR3 length: 16 residues.

This clonotype has a handful of counts. This chain uses TRBV10-3 with TRBJ2-7, with D possibly matching TRBD2 (6 bases). The V and J ends lost 4 bases and 3 bases respectively, with 13 bases between them. This CDR3 has 14 amino acids. Looked up from germline, CDR1 is ENHRY and CDR2 is SYGVKD. CDR3 sequence: CAISVLAENYEQYF. The CDR3 DNA is TGTGCCATCAGTGTCTTAGCGGAGAACTACGAGCAGTACTTC.

This clonotype appeared a few times. The chain is built from TRBV3-1 and TRBJ2-5; no firm D call. Trimming cost V 0 bases and J 5 bases, with 16 bases left between them. Per germline, CDR1 LGHDT and CDR2 YNNKEL (reference sequence). The length of the CDR3 is 16 residues. The chain's CDR3 is CASSQDVGRSMETQYF. In DNA, the CDR3 is TGTGCCAGCAGCCAAGATGTTGGCCGGTCGATGGAGACCCAGTACTTC.

A few counts support this clonotype. The genes are TRBV24-1 and TRBJ2-1, with a possible D match to TRBD2 (6 bases). The CDR3 consists of 16 residues. V dropped 1 base and J dropped 3 bases, with 12 bases sitting between them. The germline V gene encodes CDR1 KGHDR and CDR2 SFDVKD. The CDR3 DNA sequence: TGTGCCACCAGTGATTTAGGAGGGAGCTTCTACAATGAGCAGTTCTTC. Its protein product is CATSDLGGSFYNEQFF.

This clonotype appeared many times. This sequence joins TRBV7-2 and TRBJ2-5; 8 nucleotides agree with TRBD1. J gave up 4 bases and V 4 bases, and 8 bases lay outside the gene matches. Germline lookup yields CDR1 SGHTA and CDR2 FQGNSA. The CDR3 contains 15 residues. The CDR3 region is CASSSTGAIGETQYF. The CDR3, as DNA: TGTGCCAGCAGCTCGACAGGGGCTATAGGAGAGACCCAGTACTTC.

This clonotype appeared many times. The rearrangement uses TRBV28 and TRBJ1-5, with a possible D match to TRBD1 (6 bases). Germline CDR1 and CDR2: MDHEN and SYDVKM. V dropped 2 bases and J dropped 5 bases, with 10 bases sitting between them. The CDR3 totals 14 residues. CDR3 DNA sequence: TGTGCCAGCAGTTTAGGACAGTTCTATCAGCCCCAGCATTTT. This encodes CASSLGQFYQPQHF.

This sequence joins TRBV7-6 and TRBJ2-1; D is tentatively TRBD1 or TRBD2 (7 bases each). Germline loops: CDR1 SGHVS, CDR2 FNYEAQ. The length of the CDR3 is 17 residues. With 5 bases removed from V and 8 bases from J, the gap between germline ends came to 25 bases. CDR3 residues: CASSHRGRGLTSDEQFF. The CDR3 DNA is TGTGCCAGCAGCCACAGGGGCCGGGGACTAACGTCCGATGAGCAGTTCTTC.

In this sample, this clonotype turned up many times. J is TRBJ2-1 and V is TRBV29-1, with D perhaps being TRBD1 or TRBD2 (5 bases each). The CDR3 is made up of 11 amino acids. Trimming removed 6 bases at V and 12 bases at J, with 15 bases between. Germline V gives CDR1 SQVTM, CDR2 ANQGSEA. This CDR3 reads CSVGLGVGQFF. CDR3 bases: TGCAGCGTGGGCCTGGGGGTTGGGCAGTTCTTC.

This clonotype was detected only a few times. CDR3 region: CASQGGIGRQQETQYF. CDR3 DNA: TGCGCCAGTCAGGGCGGAATCGGACGGCAACAAGAGACCCAGTACTTC. The chain is built from TRBV5-1 and TRBJ2-5, with D possibly being TRBD1 (5 bases). The V end lost 8 bases, the J end lost 2 bases, and 22 bases lay between the germline ends. Germline V gene sequence: CDR1 SGHRS, CDR2 YFSETQ. The CDR3 length is 16 residues. The variable domain in full, with the rest retrieved from reference TRBV5-1 and TRBJ2-5, is KAGVTQTPRYLIKTRGQQVTLSCSPISGHRSVSWYQQTPGQGLQFLFEYFSETQRNKGNFPGRFSGRQFSNSRSEMNVSTLELGDSALYLCASQGGIGRQQETQYFGPGTRLLVL.

In this sample, this clonotype turned up many times. The genes are TRBV9 and TRBJ2-2; 9 nucleotides line up with TRBD2. Germline V gene sequence: CDR1 SGDLS, CDR2 YYNGEE. This CDR3 region has 15 residues. With 4 bases clipped from V and 4 bases from J, the junction kept 5 bases outside the gene matches. The CDR3 spells CASSLSGSVTGELFF. CDR3 DNA: TGTGCCAGCAGCCTTAGCGGGAGTGTCACCGGGGAGCTGTTTTTT.

The table lists this clonotype with a few counts. The V gene is TRBV5-1, the J gene TRBJ1-5; no firm D call. CDR1 SGHRS and CDR2 YFSETQ come from the germline V gene. Trimming stripped 3 bases from V and 4 bases from J, with 11 bases between. CDR3 length: 14 amino acids. CDR3 sequence (DNA): TGCGCCAGCAGCTACGACGGACGAAATCAGCCCCAGCATTTT. Translation: CASSYDGRNQPQHF.

This clonotype was counted only a few times. V usage is TRBV10-1 and J usage is TRBJ2-1; D may be TRBD2 (6 bases). The germline CDR1 and CDR2 sequences are WNHNN and SYGVQD (reference sequence). Trimming shortened V by 2 bases and J by 7 bases, and 12 bases separated the two germline ends. CDR3 length equals 14 residues. The CDR3 DNA reads TGCGCCAGCAGTGAGCCCCCGGAGGGGAATGAGCAGTTCTTC. This gives the protein CASSEPPEGNEQFF.